This TCR beta chain is from a study of OX40 agonist ivuxolimab in advanced cancers. Across the study: Mean age approximately 66 years, range about 23 to 85; around 80% male. Study-wide findings and caveats: At 0.1 to 3.0 mg/kg, clonal expansion of CD4+ and CD8+ blood T cells had occurred by week 6.

Sequencing used immunoSEQ multiplex PCR; TCRdb keeps in-frame clones, though not all of them. In the table there are 52,000 or so clones, approximately 88% of which are singletons. V lost 5 bases, J lost 5 bases, and 3 bases stayed unmatched. The CDR3 is 13 amino acids. Germline V gene lookup returns CDR1 MNHEY and CDR2 SVGAGI. This clone appeared once. Its antigen is undetermined. This TCR was sampled from an adult with an advanced solid tumor such as melanoma, head and neck, liver or kidney cancer. The gene calls are TRBV6-5 and TRBJ1-1, with TRBD1 identical over 9 bases. Sequences were derived from CD4+ or CD8+ T cells sorted from blood, sampled in a trial of the OX40 agonist ivuxolimab. For the CDR3, the DNA is TGTGCCAGCAGTGTGACAGGGGGGACTGAAGCTTTCTTT. Protein: CASSVTGGTEAFF.